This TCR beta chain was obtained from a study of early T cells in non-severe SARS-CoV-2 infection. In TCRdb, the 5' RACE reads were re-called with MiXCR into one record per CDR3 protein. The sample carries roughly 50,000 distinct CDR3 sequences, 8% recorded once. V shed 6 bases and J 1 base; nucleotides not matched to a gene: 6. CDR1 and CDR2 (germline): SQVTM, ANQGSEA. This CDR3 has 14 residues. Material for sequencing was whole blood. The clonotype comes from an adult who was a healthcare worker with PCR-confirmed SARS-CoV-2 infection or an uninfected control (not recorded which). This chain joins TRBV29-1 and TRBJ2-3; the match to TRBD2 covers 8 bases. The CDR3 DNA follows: TGCAGCGTCCCGGGAGGGGGGGGCACAGATACGCAGTATTTT. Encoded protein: CSVPGGGGTDTQYF.